These 3 T cell receptor beta chains share one sample of origin, sequenced in a study of blood T cells in healthy people across ages (dated by TCRdb to the mid-2010s). The library came from 5' RACE. A second PCR of about 7 to 12 cycles was run with a J-beta primer mix and a sample-barcoded 5' primer. The raw public reads went through TCRdb reprocessing: fastp at Q25, MiXCR clone calling, in-frame beta chains kept. Rows matching on CDR3 protein sequence are summarized as one entry with the most common DNA and genes. This sample lists 1.8 million or so distinct CDR3 sequences; about two fifths were detected once. The ten largest make up roughly 23% of the sample. Sequenced: blood. The receptors shown here come from a human donor in good health.

In this sample, this clonotype turned up a few times. The chain has TRBV7-2 and TRBJ1-1, with 7 nucleotides matching TRBD1. The V gene end was trimmed by 5 bases and the J gene end by 4 bases; junction bases not matched to a gene: 13. Per the germline V gene, CDR1 is SGHTA and CDR2 is FQGNSA. The CDR3 consists of 16 residues. The CDR3 coding sequence is TGTGCCAGCAGCCCACGGACAGGTGGGTCGAGCACTGAAGCTTTCTTT. Its translation is CASSPRTGGSSTEAFF.

This chain uses TRBV7-2 with TRBJ1-1; perhaps TRBD1 as D (5 bases). The CDR3 length is 14 residues. V was clipped by 6 bases and J by 5 bases, with 16 bases between them. The germline gives CDR1 SGHTA, CDR2 FQGNSA. The CDR3 DNA reads TGTGCCAGCAGAAGGGCGGTGGGGACGACTGAAGCTTTCTTT. This encodes CASRRAVGTTEAFF.

V and J are TRBV7-8 and TRBJ1-2; D is unresolved. This CDR3 contains 13 residues. V lost 5 bases to trimming and J lost 8 bases, with 15 bases between them. Germline loops: CDR1 SGHVS, CDR2 FQNEAQ. The DNA for the CDR3 is TGTGCCAGCAGCCTTCGCCCATGGGAAGGCTACACCTTC. Residues: CASSLRPWEGYTF.